This T cell receptor (beta chain) is drawn from a study of blood T cell repertoires in COVID-19. A Seattle source enrolled patients during active infection and followed them longitudinally. Under the authors' procedure: Amplification of reference gene primers was used by the study to estimate nucleated cell counts. Assay: immunoSEQ multiplex PCR; the TCRdb copy retains only in-frame clones and omits some. V and J calls and clone size are given by that table; D and trimming were obtained from the DNA. The sample holds about 170,000 clones, roughly 86% seen once. V was pared by 4 bases and J by 1 base, with 7 bases between. Germline CDR1 LGHDT, CDR2 YNNKEL (reference sequence). The CDR3 contains 13 residues.

The chain couples TRBV3-1 (or the pseudogene TRBV3-2) to TRBJ2-5; no clear D. Sequences were obtained from peripheral blood. The TCR was taken from an elderly woman with COVID-19, enrolled during active disease. The CDR3 DNA is TGTGCCAGCAGCCTAAGGAGCCAAGAGACCCAGTACTTC. Its protein product is CASSLRSQETQYF.